This T cell receptor beta chain is drawn from a study of coeliac disease (dated 2022 in TCRdb). Turning to the overall study: Next-generation sequencing of rearranged TRB and TRG CDR3 regions was used on small intestinal lymphocyte fractions taken from coeliac and non-coeliac patients. The full study included around 30 patients: approximately 22 with serologically confirmed coeliac disease and 8 controls with non-small intestinal disorders. The study set out to describe the TR repertoires of small intestinal T cells in active coeliac disease, refractory type I coeliac disease, and coeliac disease treated with a gluten-free diet. TRB sequencing was successfully performed on samples from 27 to 35 subjects, among which around 24 paired bulk unsorted intraepithelial and lamina propria cell samples were included. Broader findings and caveats from the paper: Published gliadin-specific TRB sequences were found in about 55% of the 18 coeliac lamina propria samples but in only 1 of 6 controls. TRB repertoires were largely private; most amino acid sequences were unique to one sample, and V-gene usage did not differ significantly by disease group. In the authors' view, the approach was unsuitable for unbiased detection of gliadin-specific T cells, since gliadin-specific T cells are scarce and rarely shared between patients. High-purity fractions were not obtained when intraepithelial cells were separated from lamina propria cells, so cross-contamination between compartments was possible. Active coeliac intraepithelial and lamina propria samples had lower TRB and TRG repertoire clonality than controls, suggesting that diverse T cells were recruited.

Aliquots of around 500,000 cells were frozen in DMSO/FBS in liquid nitrogen, and one aliquot per fraction was used for sequencing. Every one of the 30 patients in the study had endoscopy and a small intestinal biopsy. Once intraepithelial cells had been isolated, the leftover biopsy tissue was digested with collagenase to release lamina propria cells. Genomic DNA was extracted from frozen unsorted cell fractions using the Qiagen DNeasy blood extraction kit. Library generation was performed with the immunoSEQ multiplex PCR assay. The TR loci underwent multiplexed PCR amplification, with J gene segments targeted by reverse primers and V gene segments targeted by forward primers. The Illumina HiSeq System was used to sequence the amplified CDR3 regions. For the original study's pipeline: To strip out PCR and sequencing errors and collapse the data into unique sequences, a nearest-neighbour algorithm merged closely related reads. Each repertoire was summarised by clonality and by T cell density, with T cell density defined as TR molecules per amount of genomic DNA input. CDR3 amino acid sequences present in at least 80% of unsorted samples were defined as public TRs, and these public TRs were then tested for differential abundance between coeliac and control samples. Every lamina propria sample was searched for matches to a list of 218 published gliadin-specific TRB sequences. Disease-group differences in clonality and density were tested with Kruskal-Wallis tests followed by Dunn post-tests. As stored in TCRdb, this immuneACCESS dataset retains in-frame rearrangements with V and J assigned. A fraction of the clones does not appear; measured against another copy, unresolved V genes explain less than half of the discrepancy, and the remainder lacks a known reason. Clone size and the V and J calls come from that table; the DNA yielded D and trimming. The sample has several thousand clones on record, 64% of them singletons. The ten largest clones add up to around 20% of the sample.

A single count supports this clone. Its cognate antigen has yet to be identified. No base qualities exist here, and no much larger clone lies one base off it. Sequenced material: lymphocytes from the gut lamina propria. Explained via the paper, the cell subset or site label denotes: lamina propria cell (LPC) fraction of small intestinal biopsy. This sequence was found in a woman aged 25 to 39 without celiac disease.

This receptor carries the CDR3 CARPRGHVRV. The DNA is TGTGCCAGACCCCGTGGACACGTCCGAGTC. The rearranged chain carries TRBV2 and TRBJ2-7, with TRBD1 perhaps the D gene, on 5 matching bases. The CDR3 contains 10 residues, cysteine and valine counted. The entry retains the CDR3 DNA only, 30 bases that are in frame from base 1. CDR1 is given as SNHLY and CDR2 as FYNNEI, both from the germline V gene.